This T cell receptor (beta chain) was sequenced during a study of cytomegalovirus exposure and HLA in healthy donors (dated by TCRdb to about 2017). Concerning the study at large: According to an earlier analysis of 587 of the donors, about 179 million T cells yielded roughly 110 million unique TCR beta sequences and about 280 Gb of sequence data. Roughly 300 gigabases of sequencing data and 80 million or so unique TCR sequences were included in an early release covering roughly 600 HLA-typed donors. Among the roughly 400 genotyped donors, around 79% belonged to the genetic ancestry cluster associated with self-reported Caucasian donors. The aim of the study was to test whether cataloging public T cell receptors could identify signatures of past pathogen exposure. The study profiled the T cell repertoires of about 720 subjects by immunosequencing and related them to cytomegalovirus serostatus. Along with the approximately 700-subject first cohort, a separate validation cohort of roughly 110 different subjects was used. To predict cytomegalovirus infection status, the study brought together high-throughput TCR immunosequencing, statistical association of individual TCRs with disease status, and machine learning. A later analysis re-examined previously published TCR beta repertoires from hundreds of donors and added high-resolution HLA genotyping to investigate patterns of TCR occurrence. In the later analysis, no new phenotypic data were used to find candidate immune exposures; instead, reliance was placed on TCR beta sequences and their occurrence across donors. To decide whether each TCR beta V gene segment behaved as functional or pseudogenic, an earlier analysis of some 570 of the donors relied on high-throughput TCR beta sequencing. Alongside the repertoire data, information on donor age, sex, ethnicity and CMV serostatus was compiled. A later genetic analysis used genome-wide SNP genotypes for about three fifths of the roughly 700 donors, treating that subset as a discovery cohort. Every discovery cohort repertoire had been produced on one sequencing platform. Class I and class II HLA loci were covered by the typing at four-digit resolution. The number of typed donors differed by locus: 629-630 for A, B, C, DRB1 and DQB1; 500 to 550 for DQA1; 606 for DPA1; and 400 to 480 for DPB1. Because of strong linkage in the cohort, four or five DR-DQ haplotypes were treated as single units for association and clustering. Among some 410 genotyped donors of the cohort, an average of around 240,000 unique TCR beta nucleotide sequences was sequenced per donor, of which 15% to 20% were non-productive.

In total, 600 or so healthy bone marrow donors made up the cohort. At the time of sampling, all cohort members were nominally healthy, though unrecorded immune exposures were likely present. Of the 710 or so cohort members, approximately 300 had a positive CMV serostatus and about 400 had a negative one, while no CMV serostatus was recorded for the donor. Every donor gave a peripheral blood sample, and the peripheral blood mononuclear cells from that sample were used for TCR beta sequencing. Genomic DNA extraction from the blood cell samples was performed with the Qiagen DNeasy Blood Extraction Kit. Overall results and qualifications from the work: A cluster of highly shared sequence variants was judged likely to be a technical artifact of the sequencing pipeline. When HLA alleles, especially DR and DQ, strongly co-occurred, attributing TCR associations to individual alleles was difficult. A further reported finding was that TCR beta sequences accurately predicted the HLA-A and HLA-B alleles for most subjects in the first cohort. For the cohort, immune exposure information was limited to CMV serostatus. The study listed 150 to 200 TCR beta chains as associated with cytomegalovirus. Linkage disequilibrium might explain the correlated functional status among segregating V segments, but an unknown experimental factor could not be ruled out. The authors suggested that the approach could potentially be extended to other disease states and immunological phenotypes. In vitro tests confirmed that a few of the cytomegalovirus-associated TCR beta chains recognize cytomegalovirus antigens. The 87-base-pair reads could not distinguish some IMGT-functional V segments, including TRBV6-2 and TRBV6-3, so those segments were excluded. In this cohort, only TCR beta chains were sequenced, and detectable features were limited by the absence of alpha or paired-chain data. In both the original and validation cohorts, the classifier was reported to diagnose cytomegalovirus status with high specificity and sensitivity. Because counts were too low, seventeen rarely observed V segments, including chromosome 9 orphons, were excluded from the earlier analysis of around 590 of the donors. A later analysis found that TCR association rates varied across HLA loci, with DRB1 alleles showing the most associated TCRs and HLA-C alleles the fewest. Specific HLA alleles were associated with 16,951 TCR beta sequences at a false discovery rate of 0.05 in a later analysis. In an earlier analysis of under 600 of the donors, most TCR beta V segments were observed in productive rearrangements about 87% or about 30% of the time, broadly matching IMGT annotations. In a later analysis, several top co-occurrence clusters were reported to appear linked to parvovirus B19, influenza, CMV and Epstein-Barr virus. In a later analysis, HLA-associated TCR beta chains showed more clonal expansion and lower generation probabilities than non-associated chains that were equally common. HLA typing was unavailable for some donors at each locus, so association tests used only the typed subset. While some public TCRs were present in many individuals, most TCR sequences turned up only very rarely across donors. Roughly uniform sequencing depth across donors was assumed in presence/absence analyses, although this assumption may not hold. In a later genetic analysis, a missense DCLRE1C variant was associated with V-gene and J-gene trimming of TCR beta chains, and the association was replicated in an independent cohort. In a later genetic analysis, fewer N-insertions in productive TCRs were reported among donors in an Asian-associated ancestry cluster than the roughly 700-donor mean. In a later analysis, most CMV-associated TCR beta chains were found to appear HLA-restricted, with HLA associations seemingly driven largely by CMV exposure.

V gives up 6 bases and J gives up 0 bases, and the segment between their germline ends measures 16 bases. Based on the germline V gene, the CDR1 and CDR2 sequences are SGHVS and FQNEAQ. The CDR3 holds 16 amino acids from the cysteine to the phenylalanine. Only the CDR3 DNA is retained, 48 bases long and in frame from the first base. The library was obtained by the immunoSEQ multiplex PCR assay. For the multiplex PCR, a mixture combining 60 forward primers for TCR Vbeta segments and 13 reverse primers for TCR Jbeta segments was used. The CDR3 region of rearranged TCR beta genes was amplified from genomic DNA by a multiplex PCR assay. Amplified TCR beta libraries were sequenced as 87-base-pair reads on the Illumina HiSeq System. In the paper's pipeline: A later analysis tallied 80 million to 95 million unique TCR beta chains across the 666 repertoires, and roughly 11 million of those chains were shared by two or more donors. To remove PCR and sequencing errors, raw reads were error-corrected and collapsed into unique sequences using a nearest-neighbor algorithm that merged closely related sequences. Alignment of CDR3 sequences to IMGT reference sequences was used to assign V, D and J gene segments. Each retained sequence needed at least a six-nucleotide match to both a V gene segment and a J gene segment. Rearrangements were called productive when the CDR3 lacked stop codons and stayed in frame with V and J; all others were non-productive. CDR3 was defined by IMGT convention, running from the second conserved V-encoded cysteine to the conserved J-encoded phenylalanine. In an earlier analysis of roughly 610 of the donors, sequences lacking an unambiguous match to a single V gene segment were excluded. An earlier analysis of several hundred of the donors classified V segments as functional when productive rearrangements were above 56.7% and as segregating when the standard deviation between donors was above 5%. A statistical classification framework was developed to diagnose cytomegalovirus status using the catalog of TCR beta chain sequences. In a later analysis, TCR nucleotide sequences were compared against IMGT/GENE-DB human TR gene sequences so that V and J genes could be assigned. Using the TCRdist pipeline, a later analysis assigned CDR3 sequences along with most-parsimonious VDJ recombination scenarios. In a later analysis, each TCR beta chain was defined by its CDR3 amino acid sequence together with its V-gene family, and reads lacking a unique V-gene family were excluded. To address suspected cross-contamination and a sequencing artifact, a later analysis removed some 620 highly shared, low-generation-probability nucleotide sequences. In a later analysis, a clonal expansion index for each public chain was calculated from normalized within-repertoire ranks of inferred template counts. In a later analysis, generation probabilities were computed with a VDJ recombination model fitted to out-of-frame rearrangements, and the resulting probabilities were checked against IGoR. In a later analysis, hypergeometric tests were used to score TCR-TCR, TCR-HLA and TCR-CMV co-occurrence, with a repertoire-size bias correction applied to TCR pairs. False discovery rates were estimated in a later analysis by permuting HLA or CMV assignments 20 times. In a later analysis, co-occurring TCRs were grouped with DBSCAN, and TCRdist sequence similarity was added when clustering was performed within HLA-allele-positive subsets. Repertoires with fewer than 30,000 or more than 120,000 public chains, plus five repertoires with anomalous nucleotide sharing, were excluded from co-occurrence clustering. Drawn from immuneACCESS, this table holds only the in-frame rearrangements with V and J called that TCRdb kept. Clones are partly lost; checked studies trace under half to an unresolved V gene and leave the rest unexplained. V and J calls and clone size are as listed in that table; D and trimming were resolved from the DNA. The table for this sample lists about 52,000 clones; around 52% of them were counted only once. Of the sample, about an eighth falls within the top ten clones.

As concerns this clone: This clone's antigen is unknown. The input lacks base qualities; no much larger clone sits a single base away.

Recombination linked TRBV7-8 to TRBJ2-3; tentative D gene TRBD2, with 6 bases matching. The sequence came from a human donor in good health. Source material: PBMCs. At the DNA level, the sequence is TGTGCCAGCAGTTCTACCGGGACTCCCAGCACAGATACGCAGTATTTT. This yields the protein CASSSTGTPSTDTQYF. The CDR3, completed at both ends by the reference TRBV7-8 and TRBJ2-3 genes, gives the full variable domain GAGVSQSPRYKVAKRGQDVALRCDPISGHVSLFWYQQALGQGPEFLTYFQNEAQLDKSGLPSDRFFAERPEGSVSTLKIQRTQQEDSAVYLCASSSTGTPSTDTQYFGPGTRLTVL.